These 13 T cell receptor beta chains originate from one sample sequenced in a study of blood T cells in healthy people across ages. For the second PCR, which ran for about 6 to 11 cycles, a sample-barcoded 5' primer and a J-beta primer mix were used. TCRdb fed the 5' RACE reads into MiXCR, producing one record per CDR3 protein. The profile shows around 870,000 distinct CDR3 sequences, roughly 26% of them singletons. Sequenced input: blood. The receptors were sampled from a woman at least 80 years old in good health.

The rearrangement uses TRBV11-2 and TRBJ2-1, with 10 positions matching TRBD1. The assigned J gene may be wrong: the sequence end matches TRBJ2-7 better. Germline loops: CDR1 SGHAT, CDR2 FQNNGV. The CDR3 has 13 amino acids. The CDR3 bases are TGTGCCAGCGGACAGGGGGTTTTCAATGAGCAGTACTTC. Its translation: CASGQGVFNEQYF.

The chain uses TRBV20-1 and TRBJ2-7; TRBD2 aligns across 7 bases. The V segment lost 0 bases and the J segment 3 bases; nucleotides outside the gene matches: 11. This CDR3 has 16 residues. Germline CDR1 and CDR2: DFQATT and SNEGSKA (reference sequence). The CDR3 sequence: CSARDPTRGGFYEQYF. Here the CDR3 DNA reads TGCAGTGCTAGAGATCCAACGCGCGGGGGTTTCTACGAGCAGTACTTC.

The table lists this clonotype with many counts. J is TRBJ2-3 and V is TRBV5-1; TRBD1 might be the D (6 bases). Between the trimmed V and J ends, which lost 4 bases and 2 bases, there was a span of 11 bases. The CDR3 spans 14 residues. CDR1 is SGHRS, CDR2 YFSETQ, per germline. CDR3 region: CASSPGQITDTQYF. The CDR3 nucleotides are TGCGCCAGCAGCCCCGGACAGATCACAGATACGCAGTATTTT.

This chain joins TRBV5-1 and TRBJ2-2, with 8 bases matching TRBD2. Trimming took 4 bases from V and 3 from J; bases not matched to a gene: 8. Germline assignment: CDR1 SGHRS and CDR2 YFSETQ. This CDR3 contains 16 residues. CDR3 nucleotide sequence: TGCGCCAGCAGCCACACCCCGGGACTAGACACCGGGGAGCTGTTTTTT. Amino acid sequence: CASSHTPGLDTGELFF.

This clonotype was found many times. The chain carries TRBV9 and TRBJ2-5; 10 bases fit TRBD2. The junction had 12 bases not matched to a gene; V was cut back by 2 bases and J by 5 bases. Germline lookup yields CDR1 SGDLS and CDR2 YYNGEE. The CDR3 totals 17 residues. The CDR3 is CASSVSSGGPLGETQYF. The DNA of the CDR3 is TGTGCCAGCAGCGTTTCTAGCGGGGGTCCTCTGGGGGAGACCCAGTACTTC.

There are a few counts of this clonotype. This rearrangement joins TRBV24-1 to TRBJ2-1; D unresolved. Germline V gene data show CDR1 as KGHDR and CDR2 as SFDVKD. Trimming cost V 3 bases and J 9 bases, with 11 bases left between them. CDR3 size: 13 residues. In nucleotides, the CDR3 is TGTGCCACCAGTGATAATAGACTGGTTGAGCAGTTCTTC. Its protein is CATSDNRLVEQFF.

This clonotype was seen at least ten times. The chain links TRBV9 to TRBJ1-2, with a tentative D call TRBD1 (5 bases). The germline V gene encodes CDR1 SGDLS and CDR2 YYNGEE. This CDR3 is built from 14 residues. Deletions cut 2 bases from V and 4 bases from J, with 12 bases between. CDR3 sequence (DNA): TGTGCCAGCAGCGTTTCGGGGGGAAGCTATGGCTACACCTTC. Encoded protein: CASSVSGGSYGYTF.

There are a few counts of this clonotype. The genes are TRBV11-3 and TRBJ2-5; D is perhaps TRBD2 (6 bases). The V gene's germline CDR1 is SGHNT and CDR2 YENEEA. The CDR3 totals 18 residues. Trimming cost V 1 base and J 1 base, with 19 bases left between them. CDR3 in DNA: TGTGCCAGCAGCTTAGGATTGTTCGGGTGGGGGGTCCAAGAGACCCAGTACTTC. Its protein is CASSLGLFGWGVQETQYF.

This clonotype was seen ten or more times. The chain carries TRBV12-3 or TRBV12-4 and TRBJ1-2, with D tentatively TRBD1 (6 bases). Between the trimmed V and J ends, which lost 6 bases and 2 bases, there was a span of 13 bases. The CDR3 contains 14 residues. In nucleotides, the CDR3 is TGTGCCAGCAGCCCTCCGGGGGCGAACTATGGCTACACCTTC. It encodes CASSPPGANYGYTF.

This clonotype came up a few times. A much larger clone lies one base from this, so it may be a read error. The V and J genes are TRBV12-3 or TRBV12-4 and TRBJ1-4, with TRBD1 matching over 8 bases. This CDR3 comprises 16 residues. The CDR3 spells CASSLQGAQFSGKRFF. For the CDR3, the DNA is TGTGCCAGCAGTTTACAGGGGGCGCAGTTCTCTGGAAAACGGTTTTTT.

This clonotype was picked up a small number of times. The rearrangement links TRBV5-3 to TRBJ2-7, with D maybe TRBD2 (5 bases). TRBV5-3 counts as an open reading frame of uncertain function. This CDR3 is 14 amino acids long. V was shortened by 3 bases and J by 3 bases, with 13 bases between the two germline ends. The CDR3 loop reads CARSSAGPCYEQYF. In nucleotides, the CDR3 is TGTGCCAGAAGCTCGGCGGGTCCGTGCTACGAGCAGTACTTC.

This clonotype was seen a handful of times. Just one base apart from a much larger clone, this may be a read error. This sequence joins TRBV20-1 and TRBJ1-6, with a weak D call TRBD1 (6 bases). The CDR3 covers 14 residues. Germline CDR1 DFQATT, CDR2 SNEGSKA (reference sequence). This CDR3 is CSAPTGGYNSPPHF. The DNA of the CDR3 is TGCAGTGCCCCGACCGGGGGCTATAATTCACCCCCCCACTTT.

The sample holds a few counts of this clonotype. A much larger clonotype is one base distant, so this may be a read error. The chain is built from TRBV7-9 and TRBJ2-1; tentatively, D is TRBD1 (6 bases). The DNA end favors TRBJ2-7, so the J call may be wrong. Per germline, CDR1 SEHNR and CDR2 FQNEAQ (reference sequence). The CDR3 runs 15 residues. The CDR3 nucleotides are TGTGCCAGCAGCTTAGCTAGGGGGATGGACAATGAGCAGTACTTC. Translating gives CASSLARGMDNEQYF.